In its sample, the clone carrying this TCR beta chain was seen once. Assay used: immunoSEQ multiplex PCR; TCRdb lists only in-frame clones, some missing. The sample lists some 50,000 clones, 83% occurring once. J gave up 1 base and V 6 bases, and 5 bases lay outside the gene matches. The CDR3 extends over 15 amino acids. CDR1 is MDHEN, CDR2 SYDVKM, per germline. The sample comes from a study of OX40 agonist ivuxolimab in advanced cancers. Study-wide context: Patients got intravenous ivuxolimab at 0.01 to 10 mg/kg every 2 weeks.

Here the sequenced sample was CD4+ or CD8+ T cells sorted from blood, taken in a trial of the OX40 agonist ivuxolimab. The sequence was collected from an adult with an advanced solid tumor such as melanoma, head and neck, liver or kidney cancer. V is TRBV28 and J is TRBJ2-7, with TRBD1 matching 11 bases. This CDR3 is CASRPGTGGSYEQYF. As DNA, the CDR3 is TGTGCCAGCAGGCCCGGGACAGGGGGATCCTACGAGCAGTACTTC.